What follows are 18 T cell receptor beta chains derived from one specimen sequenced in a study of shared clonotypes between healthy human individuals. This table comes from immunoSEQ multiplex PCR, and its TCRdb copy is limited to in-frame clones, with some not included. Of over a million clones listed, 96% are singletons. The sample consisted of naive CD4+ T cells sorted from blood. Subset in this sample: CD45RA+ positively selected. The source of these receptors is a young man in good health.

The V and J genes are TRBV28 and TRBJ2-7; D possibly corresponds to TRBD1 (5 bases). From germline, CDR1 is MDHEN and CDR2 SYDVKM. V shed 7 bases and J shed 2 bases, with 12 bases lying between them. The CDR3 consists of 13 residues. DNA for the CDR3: TGTGCCAGCACGTCTCAGGGTGCCTACGAGCAGTACTTC. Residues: CASTSQGAYEQYF.

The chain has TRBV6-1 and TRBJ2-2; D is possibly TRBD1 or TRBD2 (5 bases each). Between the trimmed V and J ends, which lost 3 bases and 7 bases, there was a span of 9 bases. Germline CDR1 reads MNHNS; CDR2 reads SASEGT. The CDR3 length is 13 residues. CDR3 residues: CASSEGVGGELFF. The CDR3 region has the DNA TGTGCCAGCAGTGAGGGGGTGGGCGGGGAGCTGTTTTTT.

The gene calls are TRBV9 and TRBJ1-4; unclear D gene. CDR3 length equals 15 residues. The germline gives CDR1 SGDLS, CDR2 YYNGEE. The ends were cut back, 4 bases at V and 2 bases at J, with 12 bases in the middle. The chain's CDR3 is CASSNPGLTNEKLFF. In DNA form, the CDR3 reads TGTGCCAGCAGCAACCCGGGGTTGACTAATGAAAAACTGTTTTTT.

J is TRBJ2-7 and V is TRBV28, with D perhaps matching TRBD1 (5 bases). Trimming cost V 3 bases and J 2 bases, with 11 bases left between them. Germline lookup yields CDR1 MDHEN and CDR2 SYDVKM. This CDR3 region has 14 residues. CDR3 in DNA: TGTGCCAGCAGTTTCTCACTGGGGCCCTACGAGCAGTACTTC. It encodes CASSFSLGPYEQYF.

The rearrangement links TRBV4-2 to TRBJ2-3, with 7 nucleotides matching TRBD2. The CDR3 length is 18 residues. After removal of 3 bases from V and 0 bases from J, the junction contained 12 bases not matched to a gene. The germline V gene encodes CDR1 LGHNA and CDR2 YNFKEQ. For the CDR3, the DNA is TGTGCCAGCAGCCACGTCAGACTACTAGCGTCTAGCACAGATACGCAGTATTTT. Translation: CASSHVRLLASSTDTQYF.

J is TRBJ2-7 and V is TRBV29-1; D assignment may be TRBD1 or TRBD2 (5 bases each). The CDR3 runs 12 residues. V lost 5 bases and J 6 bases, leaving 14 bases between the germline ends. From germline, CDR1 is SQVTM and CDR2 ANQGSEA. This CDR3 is CSVLSGAGEQYF. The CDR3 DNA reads TGCAGCGTTTTGAGTGGGGCGGGCGAGCAGTACTTC.

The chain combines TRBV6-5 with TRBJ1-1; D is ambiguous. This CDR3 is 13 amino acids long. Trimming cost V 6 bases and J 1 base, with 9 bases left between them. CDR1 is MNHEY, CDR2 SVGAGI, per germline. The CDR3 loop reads CASRRTGNTEAFF. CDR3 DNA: TGTGCCAGCAGGAGGACGGGGAACACTGAAGCTTTCTTT.

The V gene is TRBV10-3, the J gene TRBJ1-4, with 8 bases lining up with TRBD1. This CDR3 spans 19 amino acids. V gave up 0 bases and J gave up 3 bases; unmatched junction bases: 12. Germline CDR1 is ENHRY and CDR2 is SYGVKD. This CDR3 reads CAISESIRGRLRPNEKLFF. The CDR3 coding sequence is TGTGCCATCAGTGAGTCGATCAGGGGGCGGCTGAGGCCTAATGAAAAACTGTTTTTT.

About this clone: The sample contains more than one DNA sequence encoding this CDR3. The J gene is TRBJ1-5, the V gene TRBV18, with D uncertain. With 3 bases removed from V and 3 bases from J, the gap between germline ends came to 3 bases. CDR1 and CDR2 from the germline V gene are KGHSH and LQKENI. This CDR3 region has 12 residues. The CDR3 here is CASSPTNQPQHF. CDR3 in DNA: TGTGCCAGCTCACCCACCAATCAGCCCCAGCATTTT.

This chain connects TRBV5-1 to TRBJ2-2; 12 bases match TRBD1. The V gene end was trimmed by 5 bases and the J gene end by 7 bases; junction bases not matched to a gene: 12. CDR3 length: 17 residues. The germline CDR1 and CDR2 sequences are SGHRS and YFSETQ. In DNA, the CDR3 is TGCGCCAGCAGTGATGATCCGGGACAGGGGGCTGTCGGGGAGCTGTTTTTT. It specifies CASSDDPGQGAVGELFF.

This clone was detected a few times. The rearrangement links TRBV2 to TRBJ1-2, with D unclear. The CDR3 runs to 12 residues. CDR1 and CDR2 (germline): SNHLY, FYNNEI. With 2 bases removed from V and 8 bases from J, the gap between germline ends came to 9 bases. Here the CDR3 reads CASSEWGWGYTF. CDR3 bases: TGTGCCAGCAGTGAATGGGGTTGGGGCTACACCTTC. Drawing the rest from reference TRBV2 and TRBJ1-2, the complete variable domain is EPEVTQTPSHQVTQMGQEVILRCVPISNHLYFYWYRQILGQKVEFLVSFYNNEISEKSEIFDDQFSVERPDGSNFTLKIRSTKLEDSAMYFCASSEWGWGYTFGSGTRLTVV.

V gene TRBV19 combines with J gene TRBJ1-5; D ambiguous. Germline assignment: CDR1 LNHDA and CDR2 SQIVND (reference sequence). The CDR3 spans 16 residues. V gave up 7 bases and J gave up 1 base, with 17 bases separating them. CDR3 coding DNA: TGTGCCAGTAACCCCCCGGGAGGGCCAAGCAATCAGCCCCAGCATTTT. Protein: CASNPPGGPSNQPQHF.

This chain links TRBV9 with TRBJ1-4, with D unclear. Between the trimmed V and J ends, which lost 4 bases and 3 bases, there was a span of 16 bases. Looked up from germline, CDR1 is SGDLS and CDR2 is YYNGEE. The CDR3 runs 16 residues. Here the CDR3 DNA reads TGTGCCAGCAGCCCAATGGCCGCTAAAGCTAATGAAAAACTGTTTTTT. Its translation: CASSPMAAKANEKLFF.

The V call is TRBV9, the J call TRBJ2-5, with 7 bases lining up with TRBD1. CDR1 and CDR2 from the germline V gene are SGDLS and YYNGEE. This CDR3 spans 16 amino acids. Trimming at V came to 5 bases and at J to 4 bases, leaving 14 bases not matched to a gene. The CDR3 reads CASSRQGPTQRETQYF. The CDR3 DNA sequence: TGTGCCAGCAGTCGACAGGGTCCTACTCAAAGAGAGACCCAGTACTTC.

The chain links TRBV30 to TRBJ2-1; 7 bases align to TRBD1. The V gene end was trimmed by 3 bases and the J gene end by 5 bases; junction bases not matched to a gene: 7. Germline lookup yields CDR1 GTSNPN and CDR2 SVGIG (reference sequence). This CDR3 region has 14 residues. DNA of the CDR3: TGTGCCTGGAGAAGACAGGGTCAAAACAATGAGCAGTTCTTC. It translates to CAWRRQGQNNEQFF.

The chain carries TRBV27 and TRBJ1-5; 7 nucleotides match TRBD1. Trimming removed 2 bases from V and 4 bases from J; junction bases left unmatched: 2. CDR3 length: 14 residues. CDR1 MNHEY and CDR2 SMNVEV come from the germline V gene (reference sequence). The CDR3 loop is CASSLRGQNQPQHF. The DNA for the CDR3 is TGTGCCAGCAGTTTAAGGGGGCAAAATCAGCCCCAGCATTTT.

The CDR3 is CASSLAGTGLVTGAGANVLTF. The CDR3 region has the DNA TGTGCCAGTAGTCTCGCCGGGACAGGGCTCGTTACGGGAGCTGGGGCCAACGTCCTGACTTTC. The chain combines TRBV19 with TRBJ2-6; 9 bases align to TRBD1. This CDR3 spans 21 amino acids. Germline V gene sequence: CDR1 LNHDA, CDR2 SQIVND (reference sequence). Trimming took 5 bases from V and 2 from J; bases not matched to a gene: 19. The whole variable domain, remainder taken from reference TRBV19 and TRBJ2-6, is DGGITQSPKYLFRKEGQNVTLSCEQNLNHDAMYWYRQDPGQGLRLIYYSQIVNDFQKGDIAEGYSVSREKKESFPLTVTSAQKNPTAFYLCASSLAGTGLVTGAGANVLTFGAGSRLTVL.

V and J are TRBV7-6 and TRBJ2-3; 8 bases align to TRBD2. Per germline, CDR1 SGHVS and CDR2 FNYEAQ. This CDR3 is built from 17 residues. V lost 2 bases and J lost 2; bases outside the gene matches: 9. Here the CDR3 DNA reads TGTGCCAGCAGCTTAAGCGGGGTAGCGGGGTCCACAGATACGCAGTATTTT. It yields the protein CASSLSGVAGSTDTQYF. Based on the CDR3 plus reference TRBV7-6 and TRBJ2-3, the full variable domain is GAGVSQSPRYKVTKRGQDVALRCDPISGHVSLYWYRQALGQGPEFLTYFNYEAQQDKSGLPNDRFSAERPEGSISTLTIQRTEQRDSAMYRCASSLSGVAGSTDTQYFGPGTRLTVL.